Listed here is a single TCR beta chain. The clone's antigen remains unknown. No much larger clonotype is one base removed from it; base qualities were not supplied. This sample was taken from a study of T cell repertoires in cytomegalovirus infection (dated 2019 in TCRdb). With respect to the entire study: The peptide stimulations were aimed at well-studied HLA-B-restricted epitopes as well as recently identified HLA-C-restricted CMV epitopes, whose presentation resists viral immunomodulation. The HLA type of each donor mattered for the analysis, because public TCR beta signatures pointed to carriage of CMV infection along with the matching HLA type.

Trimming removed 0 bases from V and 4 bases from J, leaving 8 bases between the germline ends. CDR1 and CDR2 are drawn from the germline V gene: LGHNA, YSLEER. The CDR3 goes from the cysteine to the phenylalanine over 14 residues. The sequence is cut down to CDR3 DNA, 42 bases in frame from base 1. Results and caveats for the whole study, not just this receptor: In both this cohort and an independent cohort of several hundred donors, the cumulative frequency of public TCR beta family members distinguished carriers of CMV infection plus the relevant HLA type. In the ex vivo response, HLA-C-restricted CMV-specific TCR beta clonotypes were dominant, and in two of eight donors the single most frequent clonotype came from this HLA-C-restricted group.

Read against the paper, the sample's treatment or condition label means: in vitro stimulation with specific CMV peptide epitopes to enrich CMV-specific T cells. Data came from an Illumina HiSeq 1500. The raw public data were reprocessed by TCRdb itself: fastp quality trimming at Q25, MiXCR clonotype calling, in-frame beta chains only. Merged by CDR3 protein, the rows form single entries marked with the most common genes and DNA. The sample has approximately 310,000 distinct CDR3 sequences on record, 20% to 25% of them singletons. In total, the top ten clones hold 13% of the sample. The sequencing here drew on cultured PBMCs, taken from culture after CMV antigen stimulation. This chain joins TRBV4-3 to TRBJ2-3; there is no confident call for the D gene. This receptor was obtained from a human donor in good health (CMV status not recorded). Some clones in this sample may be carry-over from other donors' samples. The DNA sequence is TGCGCCAGCAGCCAAGATTTGGGCCCAGATACGCAGTATTTT. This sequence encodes CASSQDLGPDTQYF.